This TCR beta chain was observed in a study of a mutant IDH1 vaccine in newly diagnosed glioma. Study-wide context: Vaccination began 4-6 weeks post radiotherapy alone, or with temozolomide cycles.

This clone has only a few counts. The antigen remains unidentified. Generated by immunoSEQ multiplex PCR, the TCRdb table keeps only in-frame clones and is missing some. The sample records tens of thousands of clones, 60% to 85% being singletons. Time point reported: week 35, safety follow-up. Topical imiquimod was applied with each vaccine dose, which held 300 ug of mutant IDH1 20-mer peptide. The CDR3 extends over 13 amino acids. The germline CDR1 and CDR2 sequences are MNHNY and SVGAGI (reference sequence). Trimming cost V 3 bases and J 6 bases; bases outside gene matches: 3. This receptor was obtained from a man aged 40-50 years with glioma. J is TRBJ1-1 and V is TRBV6-6; 8 nucleotides line up with TRBD1. Source: PBMCs, taken from a glioma patient whose treatment included an IDH1 peptide vaccine. CDR3 DNA sequence: TGTGCCAGCAGTTATGGGGGACAGGCTGAAGCTTTCTTT. Its translation is CASSYGGQAEAFF.